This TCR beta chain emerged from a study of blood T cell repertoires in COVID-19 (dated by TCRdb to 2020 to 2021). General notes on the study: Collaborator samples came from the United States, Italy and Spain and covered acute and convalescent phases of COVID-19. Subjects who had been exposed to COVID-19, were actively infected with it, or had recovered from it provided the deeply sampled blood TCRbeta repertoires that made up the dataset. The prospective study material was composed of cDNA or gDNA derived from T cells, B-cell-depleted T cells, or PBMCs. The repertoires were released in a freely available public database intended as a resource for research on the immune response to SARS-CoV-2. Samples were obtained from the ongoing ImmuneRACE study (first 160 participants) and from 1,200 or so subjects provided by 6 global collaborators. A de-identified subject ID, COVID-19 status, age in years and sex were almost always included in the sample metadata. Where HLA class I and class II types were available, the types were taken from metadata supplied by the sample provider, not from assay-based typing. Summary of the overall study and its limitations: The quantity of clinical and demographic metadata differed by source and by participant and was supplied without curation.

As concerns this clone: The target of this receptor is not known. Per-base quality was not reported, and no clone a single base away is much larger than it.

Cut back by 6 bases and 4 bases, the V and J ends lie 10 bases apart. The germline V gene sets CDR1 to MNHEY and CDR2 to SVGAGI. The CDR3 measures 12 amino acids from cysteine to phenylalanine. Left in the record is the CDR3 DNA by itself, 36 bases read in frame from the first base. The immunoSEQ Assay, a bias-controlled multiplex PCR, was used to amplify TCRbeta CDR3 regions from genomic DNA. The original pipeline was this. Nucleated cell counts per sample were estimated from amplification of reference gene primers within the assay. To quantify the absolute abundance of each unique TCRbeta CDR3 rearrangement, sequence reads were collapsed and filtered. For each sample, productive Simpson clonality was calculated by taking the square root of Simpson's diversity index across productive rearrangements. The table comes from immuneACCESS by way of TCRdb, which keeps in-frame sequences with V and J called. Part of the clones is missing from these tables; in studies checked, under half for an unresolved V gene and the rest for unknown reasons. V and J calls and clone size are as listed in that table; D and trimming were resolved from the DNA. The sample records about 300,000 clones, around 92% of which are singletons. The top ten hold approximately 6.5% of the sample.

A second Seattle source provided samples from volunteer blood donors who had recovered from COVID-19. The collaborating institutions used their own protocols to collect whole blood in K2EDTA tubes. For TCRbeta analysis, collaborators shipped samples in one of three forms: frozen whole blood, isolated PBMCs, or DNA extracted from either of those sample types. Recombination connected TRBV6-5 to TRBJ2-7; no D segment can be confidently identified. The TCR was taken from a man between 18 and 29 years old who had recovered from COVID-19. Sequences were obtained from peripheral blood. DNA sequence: TGTGCCAGCAGCCCCGGTCCTTACGAGCAGTACTTC. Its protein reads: CASSPGPYEQYF.